A single T cell receptor (beta chain) is shown here with its context. The entry originates in a study of blood T cell repertoires in COVID-19. V lost 5 bases and J 6 bases, leaving 16 bases between the germline ends. Germline values: CDR1 GTSNPN, CDR2 SVGIG (reference sequence). This CDR3 comprises 13 residues. Study members were between about 18 and 100 years old and lived in some 22 US regions. Generated by immunoSEQ multiplex PCR, the TCRdb table keeps only in-frame clones and is missing some. The sample carries more than 350,000 clones, around 87% recorded once. The source is a woman between 45 and 60 years old who had recovered from COVID-19. The chain employs TRBV30 and TRBJ1-2; D uncertain. Sequenced sample: PBMCs or T cells enriched from blood (not recorded which). CDR3 amino acids: CAWVDQRANGYTF. CDR3 nucleotide sequence: TGTGCCTGGGTAGATCAGAGGGCCAATGGCTACACCTTC. Full variable domain (remainder filled in from reference TRBV30 and TRBJ1-2): SQTIHQWPATLVQPVGSPLSLECTVEGTSNPNLYWYRQAAGRGLQLLFYSVGIGQISSEVPQNLSASRPQDRQFILSSKKLLLSDSGFYLCAWVDQRANGYTFGSGTRLTVV.